The rows below give T cell receptor beta chains drawn from one sample of a study of CD8+CD57+ T cells in acquired aplastic anemia. TCRdb re-called the reads through MiXCR, storing one row per CDR3 protein. The sample lists 260,000 or so distinct CDR3 sequences; approximately 50% were seen once. Sequencing was carried out using sorted CD4+, CD8+, or CD8+CD57+ T cells (not recorded which) from PBMCs. Receptors were obtained from a human donor with aplastic anemia. Both conserved end residues are part of each CDR3. A D gene is named only where the DNA matches it firmly. The size of a clone is reported for some rows only, either as once, few or many, or as a class for expanded clones.

cdr3_length j_call clone_size v_call d_call cdr3_aa cdr3_nt
12 TRBJ2-1 many TRBV25-1 TRBD2 CASSTSGGEQFF TGTGCCAGCAGTACTAGCGGGGGTGAGCAGTTCTTC
16 TRBJ2-4 - TRBV20-1 TRBD2 CSARDPSTSGGNIQYF TGCAGTGCTAGAGACCCCTCGACTAGCGGGGGAAACATTCAGTACTTC
14 TRBJ1-1 many TRBV4-3 - CASSQDRVGTEAFF TGCGCCAGCAGCCAAGATCGCGTAGGCACTGAAGCTTTCTTT
11 TRBJ1-1 many TRBV20-1 - CSAVGGTEAFF TGCAGTGCCGTCGGGGGGACTGAAGCTTTCTTT
15 TRBJ2-7 - TRBV15 TRBD1 CATSRDLDRGYEQYF TGTGCCACCAGCAGAGATCTGGACAGGGGTTACGAGCAGTACTTC
18 TRBJ2-1 many TRBV29-1 TRBD2 CSVELLAGPLSSYNEQFF TGCAGCGTTGAATTGCTAGCGGGCCCCCTCAGCTCCTACAATGAGCAGTTCTTC
16 TRBJ2-3 - TRBV24-1 - CAASDFVGRDTDTQYF TGTGCCGCCAGCGATTTTGTAGGCAGGGACACTGATACGCAGTATTTT
15 TRBJ1-2 many TRBV11-2 - CASSSRDEDAYGYTF TGTGCCAGCAGCTCCCGGGACGAAGACGCCTATGGCTACACCTTC
15 TRBJ1-5 - TRBV4-1 TRBD1 CASSPDREIVQPQHF TGCGCCAGCAGCCCAGACAGGGAGATTGTTCAGCCCCAGCATTTT
14 TRBJ2-2 - TRBV7-2 - CASRTGKDWGELFF TGTGCCAGCAGAACCGGGAAGGACTGGGGGGAGCTGTTTTTT
13 TRBJ1-2 - TRBV10-3 - CAIRREGLYGYTF TGTGCCATCAGGAGGGAAGGGCTCTATGGCTACACCTTC
14 TRBJ1-6 - TRBV30 - CAWSMRQSRSPLHF TGTGCCTGGAGTATGCGGCAGAGCAGGTCACCCCTCCACTTT
12 TRBJ1-2 few TRBV9 - CASNSGFYGYTF TGTGCCAGCAATTCAGGTTTCTATGGCTACACCTTC
14 TRBJ2-7 many TRBV6-1 - CASSGPRGLDEQYF TGTGCCAGCAGTGGTCCCAGGGGCCTTGACGAGCAGTACTTC
15 TRBJ2-1 few TRBV20-1 TRBD2 CSASRTSGGHNEQFF TGCAGTGCTTCCCGGACTAGCGGGGGGCACAATGAGCAGTTCTTC